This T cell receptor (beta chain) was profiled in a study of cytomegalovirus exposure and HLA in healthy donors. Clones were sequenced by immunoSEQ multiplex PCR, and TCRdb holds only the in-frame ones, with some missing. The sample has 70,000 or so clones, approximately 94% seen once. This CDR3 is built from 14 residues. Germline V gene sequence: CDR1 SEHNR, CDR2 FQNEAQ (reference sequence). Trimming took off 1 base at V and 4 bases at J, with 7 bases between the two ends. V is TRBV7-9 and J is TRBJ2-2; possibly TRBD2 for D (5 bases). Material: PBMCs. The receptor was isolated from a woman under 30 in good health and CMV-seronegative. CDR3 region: CASSLGGLTGELFF. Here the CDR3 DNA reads TGTGCCAGCAGCTTAGGCGGACTCACCGGGGAGCTGTTTTTT.